This passage covers 7 T cell receptor beta chains from one sample sequenced in a study of cytotoxic CD8 clonotypes in ibrutinib-treated CLL. The repertoire was sequenced with immunoSEQ multiplex PCR; TCRdb's copy has only in-frame clones and lacks some. Of 50,000 to 70,000 clones in the sample, roughly 54% were seen once. Sequenced material: PBMCs, taken at disease progression, from a patient treated with ibrutinib. Receptors originate from a human donor with chronic lymphocytic leukemia.

The table lists this clone with many counts. The chain carries TRBV19 and TRBJ1-1; 10 positions agree with TRBD1. This CDR3 contains 11 residues. The V and J ends lost 6 bases and 10 bases, in that order; junction bases with no gene match: 2. CDR1 LNHDA and CDR2 SQIVND come from the germline V gene (reference sequence). The CDR3, as DNA: TGTGCCAGTAGGGACAGGGGGGGAGCTTTCTTT. Translation: CASRDRGGAFF.

The V call is TRBV2, the J call TRBJ1-1; D is perhaps TRBD1 (5 bases). Germline assignment: CDR1 SNHLY and CDR2 FYNNEI. With 7 bases removed from V and 6 bases from J, the gap between germline ends came to 9 bases. This CDR3 contains 11 residues. The CDR3 loop reads CASTRDPEAFF. The DNA of the CDR3 is TGTGCCAGCACCCGGGACCCTGAAGCTTTCTTT.

The chain recombines TRBV11-2 with TRBJ1-6, with 9 positions matching TRBD1. Germline CDR1 reads SGHAT; CDR2 reads FQNNGV. With 3 bases clipped from V and 7 bases from J, the junction kept 1 base outside the gene matches. The CDR3 extends over 14 amino acids. CDR3 DNA sequence: TGTGCCAGCAGCTTGACAGGGGGGAATTCACCCCTCCACTTT. It yields the protein CASSLTGGNSPLHF.

The chain combines TRBV15 with TRBJ1-6; unclear D gene. This CDR3 comprises 18 residues. Germline lookup yields CDR1 LNHNV and CDR2 YYDKDF (reference sequence). The V end lost 1 base, the J end lost 9 bases, and 22 bases lay between the germline ends. DNA for the CDR3: TGTGCCACCAGCAGAGCTTGGGGAACCCCCCAAGCTGGTTCACCCCTCCACTTT. Its translation is CATSRAWGTPQAGSPLHF. Supplemented by reference TRBV15 and TRBJ1-6, the full variable domain reads DAMVIQNPRYQVTQFGKPVTLSCSQTLNHNVMYWYQQKSSQAPKLLFHYYDKDFNNEADTPDNFQSRRPNTSFCFLDIRSPGLGDTAMYLCATSRAWGTPQAGSPLHFGNGTRLTVT.

The chain uses TRBV6-1 and TRBJ2-7; D is tentatively TRBD1 or TRBD2 (5 bases each). Trimming shortened V by 8 bases and J by 0 bases, and 14 bases separated the two germline ends. CDR1 and CDR2 from the germline V gene are MNHNS and SASEGT. This CDR3 has 14 residues. The CDR3 DNA follows: TGTGCCAGCCTCAGGGCCGAGGGCTCCTACGAGCAGTACTTC. This gives the protein CASLRAEGSYEQYF.

This clone has a handful of counts. This chain uses TRBV19 with TRBJ1-5; D gene ambiguous. The germline CDR1 and CDR2 sequences are LNHDA and SQIVND (reference sequence). The CDR3 is made up of 15 amino acids. V lost 3 bases and J lost 4, with 13 bases in between. The CDR3 bases are TGTGCCAGTAGTATTATGAGTGTCGAAAATCAGCCCCAGCATTTT. Protein product: CASSIMSVENQPQHF.

The chain recombines TRBV29-1 with TRBJ2-7; TRBD1 matches 7 bases. The V gene's germline CDR1 is SQVTM and CDR2 ANQGSEA. The CDR3 covers 15 residues. After removal of 1 base from V and 0 bases from J, the junction contained 6 bases not matched to a gene. As DNA, the CDR3 is TGCAGCGTTGAAGGGACAGGTGATAGCTCCTACGAGCAGTACTTC. This gives the protein CSVEGTGDSSYEQYF.